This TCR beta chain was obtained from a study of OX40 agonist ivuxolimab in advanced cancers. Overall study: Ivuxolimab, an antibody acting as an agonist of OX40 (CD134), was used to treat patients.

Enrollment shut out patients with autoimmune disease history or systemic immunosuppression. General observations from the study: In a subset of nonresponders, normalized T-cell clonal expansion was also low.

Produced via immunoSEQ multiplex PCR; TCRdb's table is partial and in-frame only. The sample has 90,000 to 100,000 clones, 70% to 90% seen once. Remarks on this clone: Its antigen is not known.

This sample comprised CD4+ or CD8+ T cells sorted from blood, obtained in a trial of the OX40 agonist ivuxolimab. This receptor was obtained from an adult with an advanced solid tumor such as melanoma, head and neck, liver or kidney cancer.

The chain's CDR3 is CASSLRASFADTQYF. The CDR3 DNA is TGTGCCAGCAGCTTACGGGCTAGCTTCGCAGATACGCAGTATTTT. The J gene is TRBJ2-3, the V gene TRBV7-9; possibly TRBD2 for D (5 bases). Germline V lookup: CDR1 SEHNR, CDR2 FQNEAQ (reference sequence). V was pared by 2 bases and J by 4 bases, with 13 bases between. This CDR3 spans 15 amino acids.